The sequence of this TCR beta chain was determined in a study of spatial heterogeneity in lung cancer. General observations from the study: Counts that tracked tumor mutation counts were those of expanded intratumoral alpha and beta TCRs.

In its sample, this clonotype was seen many times. The antigen is unknown. As an off-target read in a library built for alpha chains, this beta chain has a frequency of little significance. The time point: sample taken at primary tumor resection. Germline assignment: CDR1 SGHNT and CDR2 YYREEE (reference sequence). V was pared by 0 bases and J by 0 bases, with 7 bases between. CDR3 size: 14 residues. In TCRdb, the 5' RACE reads were re-called with MiXCR into one record per CDR3 protein. The sample records 9,900 or so distinct CDR3 sequences, 9% to 15% being singletons. This sequence originates from a male donor with early-stage non-small cell lung cancer. V gene TRBV5-4 combines with J gene TRBJ2-7; unclear D gene. The specimen comprised lung tumor tissue, sampled at surgery. The CDR3, as DNA: TGTGCCAGCAGCTTGGGTTACGCCTCCTACGAGCAGTACTTC. It yields the protein CASSLGYASYEQYF. Supplemented by reference TRBV5-4 and TRBJ2-7, the full variable domain reads ETGVTQSPTHLIKTRGQQVTLRCSSQSGHNTVSWYQQALGQGPQFIFQYYREEENGRGNFPPRFSGLQFPNYSSELNVNALELDDSALYLCASSLGYASYEQYFGPGTRLTVT.